This TCR beta chain was recovered during a study of T cells in tumors after PD-1 blockade (dated by TCRdb to between 2019 and 2020). About the investigation overall: Prior checkpoint blockade, systemic immunosuppressant use, and recent radiotherapy or other anti-cancer therapy within 4 weeks were grounds for patient exclusion. Pembrolizumab 200 mg every 3 weeks or cemiplimab 350 mg every 2 weeks was administered to patients. Ongoing daily vismodegib 150 mg was also given to a subset of patients during anti-PD-1 treatment. Peripheral blood samples averaged about 110,000 TCR templates (range roughly 22,000-260,000) and 35,000 to 40,000 unique clonotypes. Paired single-cell RNA and TCR sequencing was done in the study on site-matched tumors from patients with BCC or SCC, both before and after anti-PD-1 therapy. Bulk TCR sequencing was performed on 9 to 11 peripheral blood samples from a handful of patients to compare blood and tumor clonotypes. RECIST version 1.1 was the standard used to evaluate clinical response.

The CDR3 contains 15 residues, cysteine and phenylalanine counted. Only the CDR3 part of the read is kept: 45 bases, read in frame from the first base. In the germline V gene (reference sequence), CDR1 corresponds to SGHNT and CDR2 to YYREEE. Relative to germline, V is missing 0 bases and J is missing 7 bases, with 4 bases of the junction outside any gene match. The sample's time point label, decoded: before anti-PD-1 therapy. Genomic DNA extracted from tumor biopsies or peripheral blood was used for bulk TCRbeta sequencing, with input ranging from roughly 600 ng to 6,004 ng. Histologically proven advanced or metastatic basal or squamous cell carcinoma was present in all patients, all of whom were poor candidates for surgical resection. Of the ten or so patients making up the basal cell carcinoma cohort, 8 underwent bulk tumor TCR sequencing. Study-wide conclusions, independent of this receptor: The source of novel T cell clones was not identified and could include lymphoid organs or rare unexpanded clones within the tumor or its periphery. Roughly 41% of the TCR clonotypes from tumors also showed up in blood, and some novel exhausted tumor clones were present in pre-treatment blood, which suggests peripheral recruitment.

This clone appeared a few times. Its target antigen remains unknown. Base qualities were left out, and no much larger clone turns up one base away. The immunoSEQ platform was used to carry out deep TCRbeta sequencing. In the authors' own workflow: Only productive rearrangements were exported from the immunoSEQ Analyzer for downstream analysis. T cell phenotypes were assigned to bulk TCRbeta clonotypes by matching the clonotypes to single-cell RNA+TCR-seq clones with the same TCRbeta sequence. Using bulk TCR sequencing data, clone enrichment in tumor was calculated by dividing a clone's tumor frequency by the same clone's PBMC frequency. TCRs were grouped by GLIPH into specificity groups, defined as clusters of distinct TCRs likely recognizing common antigens via shared CDR3 motifs. TCRdb carries this immuneACCESS record with in-frame sequences only. Its versions omit some clonotypes, under half of them owing to an unresolved V gene in the studies checked, with the rest unexplained. V, J and clone size were drawn from that table, and D and trimming were deduced from the DNA. This sample has some 60,000 clones in its table, and around three quarters of those were observed once. In total, the top ten clones hold about an eighth of the sample.

This TCR was sampled from a human donor with basal cell carcinoma. The rearranged chain carries TRBV5-4 and TRBJ1-6; TRBD1 lines up with 7 middle nucleotides. The specimen comprised PBMCs, sampled before anti-PD-1 treatment. The base sequence is TGTGCCAGCAGCTTGGAGGGGGCCCGGAATTCACCCCTCCACTTT. It codes for CASSLEGARNSPLHF.